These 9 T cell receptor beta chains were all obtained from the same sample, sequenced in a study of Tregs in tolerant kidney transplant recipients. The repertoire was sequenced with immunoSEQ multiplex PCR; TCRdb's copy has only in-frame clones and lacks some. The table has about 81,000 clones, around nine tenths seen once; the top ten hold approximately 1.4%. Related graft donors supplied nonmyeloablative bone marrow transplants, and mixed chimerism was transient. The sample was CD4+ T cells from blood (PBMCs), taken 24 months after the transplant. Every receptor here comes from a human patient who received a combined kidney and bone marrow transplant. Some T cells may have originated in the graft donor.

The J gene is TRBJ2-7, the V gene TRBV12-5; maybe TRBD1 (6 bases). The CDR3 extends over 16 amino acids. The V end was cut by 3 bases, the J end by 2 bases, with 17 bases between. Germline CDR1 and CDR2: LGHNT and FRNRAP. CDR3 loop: CASGLGGSGTPYEQYF. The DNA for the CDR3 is TGTGCTAGTGGTTTAGGGGGTAGTGGGACCCCCTACGAGCAGTACTTC.

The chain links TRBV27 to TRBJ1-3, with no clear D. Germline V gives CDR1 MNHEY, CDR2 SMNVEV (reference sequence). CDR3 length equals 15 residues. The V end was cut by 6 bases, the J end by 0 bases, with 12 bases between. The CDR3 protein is CASSLAGYSGNTIYF. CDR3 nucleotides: TGTGCCAGCAGCCTCGCAGGATACTCTGGAAACACCATATATTTT.

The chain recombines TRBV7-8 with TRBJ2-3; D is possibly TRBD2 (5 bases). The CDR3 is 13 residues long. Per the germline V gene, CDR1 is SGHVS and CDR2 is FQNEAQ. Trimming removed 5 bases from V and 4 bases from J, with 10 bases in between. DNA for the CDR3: TGTGCCAGCAGCCCTCCGGGGTCAGATACGCAGTATTTT. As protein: CASSPPGSDTQYF.

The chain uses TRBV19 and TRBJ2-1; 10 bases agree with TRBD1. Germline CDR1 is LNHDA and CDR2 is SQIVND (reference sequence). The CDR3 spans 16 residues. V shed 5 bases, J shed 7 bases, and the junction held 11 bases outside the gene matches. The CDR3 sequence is CASSESGTGVSNEQFF. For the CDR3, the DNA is TGTGCCAGTAGTGAATCCGGGACAGGGGTTTCTAATGAGCAGTTCTTC.

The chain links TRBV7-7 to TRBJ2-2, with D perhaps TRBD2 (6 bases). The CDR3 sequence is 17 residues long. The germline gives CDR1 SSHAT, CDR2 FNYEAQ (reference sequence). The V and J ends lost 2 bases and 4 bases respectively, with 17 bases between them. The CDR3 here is CASSLRAGGRITGELFF. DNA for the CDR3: TGTGCCAGCAGCTTACGGGCTGGGGGGAGGATCACCGGGGAGCTGTTTTTT.

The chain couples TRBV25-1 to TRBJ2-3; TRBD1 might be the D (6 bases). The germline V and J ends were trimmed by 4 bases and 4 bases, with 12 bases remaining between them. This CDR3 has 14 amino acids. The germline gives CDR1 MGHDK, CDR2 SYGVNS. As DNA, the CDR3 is TGTGCCAGCAGTGCGTACGGGACACCAGATACGCAGTATTTT. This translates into CASSAYGTPDTQYF.

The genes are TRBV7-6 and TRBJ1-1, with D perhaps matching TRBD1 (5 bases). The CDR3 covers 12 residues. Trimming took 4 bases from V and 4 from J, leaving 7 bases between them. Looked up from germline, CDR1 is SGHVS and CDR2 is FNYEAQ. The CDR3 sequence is CASSSGGTEAFF. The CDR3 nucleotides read TGTGCCAGCAGCTCGGGGGGCACTGAAGCTTTCTTT. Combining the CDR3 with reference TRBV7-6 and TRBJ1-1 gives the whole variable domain GAGVSQSPRYKVTKRGQDVALRCDPISGHVSLYWYRQALGQGPEFLTYFNYEAQQDKSGLPNDRFSAERPEGSISTLTIQRTEQRDSAMYRCASSSGGTEAFFGQGTRLTVV.

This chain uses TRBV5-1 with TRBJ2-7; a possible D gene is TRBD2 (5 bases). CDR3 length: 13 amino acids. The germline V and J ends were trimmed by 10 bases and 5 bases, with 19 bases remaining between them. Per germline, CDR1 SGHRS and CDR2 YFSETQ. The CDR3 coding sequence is TGCGCCTCACGGGCCGGGAACCAGGACGAGCAGTACTTC. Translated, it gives CASRAGNQDEQYF.

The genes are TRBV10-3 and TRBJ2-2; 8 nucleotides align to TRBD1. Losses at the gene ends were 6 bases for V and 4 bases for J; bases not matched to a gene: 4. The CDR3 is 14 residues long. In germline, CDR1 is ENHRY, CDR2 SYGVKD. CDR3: CAIRDDRGTGELFF. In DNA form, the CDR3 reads TGTGCCATCAGAGATGACAGGGGCACCGGGGAGCTGTTTTTT.